Each of the 23 T cell receptor beta chains below was sequenced from the same sample in a study of T cell changes during pregnancy in multiple sclerosis. The method was immunoSEQ multiplex PCR; TCRdb's version includes in-frame clones alone and lacks a portion of them. The table has around 30,000 clones, about 89% seen once; the top ten hold around 6.2%. The sample here was CD8+ T cells from peripheral blood mononuclear cells, taken before pregnancy. Receptors were obtained from a female donor with multiple sclerosis, enrolled in a pregnancy study.

The V and J genes are TRBV10-3 and TRBJ1-4; the D is unclear. V lost 2 bases and J lost 5, with 15 bases in between. The CDR3 spans 16 residues. Germline CDR1 is ENHRY and CDR2 is SYGVKD. Written as DNA, the CDR3 is TGTGCCATCAGTGAGAGGCAGTTGGAACTAAATGAAAAACTGTTTTTT. This gives the protein CAISERQLELNEKLFF.

J is TRBJ2-1 and V is TRBV11-2, with no clear D. Trimming removed 2 bases at V and 9 bases at J, with 8 bases between. The CDR3 runs 12 residues. CDR1 SGHAT and CDR2 FQNNGV come from the germline V gene. The CDR3 nucleotides are TGTGCCAGCAGCTTACCGGGTGGTGAGCAGTTCTTC. Translation: CASSLPGGEQFF.

The chain recombines TRBV2 with TRBJ2-7; D is perhaps TRBD1 (5 bases). Germline values: CDR1 SNHLY, CDR2 FYNNEI. Trimming cost V 5 bases and J 1 base, with 6 bases left between them. The CDR3 sequence is 12 residues long. The CDR3: CASSTGSYEQYF. Here the CDR3 DNA reads TGTGCCAGCAGTACAGGTTCCTACGAGCAGTACTTC.

This chain links TRBV19 with TRBJ2-3; TRBD2 matches 8 bases. V shed 6 bases, J shed 3 bases, and the junction held 11 bases outside the gene matches. The CDR3 loop spans 16 amino acids. Looked up from germline, CDR1 is LNHDA and CDR2 is SQIVND (reference sequence). The DNA of the CDR3 is TGTGCCAGTAGCGACGGGAGGGCCTGGAGGACAGATACGCAGTATTTT. Translating it yields CASSDGRAWRTDTQYF.

CDR3 sequence: CASSLPSGGTNEQFF. DNA of the CDR3: TGTGCCAGCAGCTTACCTAGCGGTGGGACTAATGAGCAGTTCTTC. The V and J genes are TRBV7-2 and TRBJ2-1; 7 bases agree with TRBD2. Germline assignment: CDR1 SGHTA and CDR2 FQGNSA. This CDR3 has 15 amino acids. The trim removed 2 bases at V and 7 bases at J, leaving 8 bases unmatched.

The chain links TRBV7-9 to TRBJ2-1, with 12 positions matching TRBD2. V was pared by 1 base and J by 7 bases, with 5 bases of the junction left unmatched. This CDR3 comprises 16 residues. Germline-derived CDR1 and CDR2 are SEHNR and FQNEAQ (reference sequence). CDR3: CASSLGLAGAWNEQFF. CDR3 bases: TGTGCCAGCAGCTTAGGACTAGCGGGAGCTTGGAATGAGCAGTTCTTC.

The chain has TRBV4-1 and TRBJ2-5, with TRBD2 identical over 7 bases. The junction had 16 bases not matched to a gene; V was cut back by 4 bases and J by 5 bases. Germline V CDR1 and CDR2: MGHRA, YSYEKL. The CDR3 has 17 amino acids. The CDR3 coding sequence is TGCGCCAGCAGCCCCTACCCCGTGGCGGGAGAGATTGAGACCCAGTACTTC. Translated: CASSPYPVAGEIETQYF.

The V and J genes are TRBV7-3 and TRBJ2-1; TRBD2 matches at 9 bases. With V trimmed by 1 base and J by 8 bases, 6 bases remained unmatched. The CDR3 totals 15 residues. The germline V gene has CDR1 SGHTA and CDR2 FQGTGA. CDR3 nucleotides: TGTGCCAGCAGCTTAAGCGCGGGAGGGTCCGATGAGCAGTTCTTC. This gives the protein CASSLSAGGSDEQFF. Variable domain in full (rest from reference TRBV7-3 and TRBJ2-1): GAGVSQTPSNKVTEKGKYVELRCDPISGHTALYWYRQSLGQGPEFLIYFQGTGAADDSGLPNDRFFAVRPEGSVSTLKIQRTERGDSAVYLCASSLSAGGSDEQFFGPGTRLTVL.

The chain recombines TRBV23-1 with TRBJ2-3; possibly TRBD2 for D (5 bases). TRBV23-1 is assigned to the ORF class and has an uncertain function. The germline V and J ends were trimmed by 2 bases and 5 bases, with 11 bases remaining between them. CDR3 length: 14 residues. The CDR3 sequence is CASSQEARGDTQYF. CDR3 DNA: TGCGCCAGCAGTCAAGAAGCCCGGGGAGATACGCAGTATTTT.

This clone came up once. The rearrangement links TRBV13 to TRBJ2-5; 7 positions agree with TRBD1. There are 14 residues in the CDR3. Germline CDR1 reads PRHDT; CDR2 reads FYEKMQ (reference sequence). Unmatched junction bases numbered 5, after V lost 4 bases and J lost 3 bases. The CDR3 here is CASSSRDSKETQYF. The CDR3 DNA sequence: TGTGCCAGCAGCTCCCGGGACAGCAAAGAGACCCAGTACTTC.

This chain uses TRBV28 with TRBJ2-7, with D possibly being TRBD1 (8 bases). Germline assignment: CDR1 MDHEN and CDR2 SYDVKM. The germline V and J ends were trimmed by 5 bases and 4 bases, with 21 bases remaining between them. The CDR3 has 16 residues. The CDR3 protein is CASSPTPGGGSYEQYF. DNA for the CDR3: TGTGCCAGCAGTCCTACCCCAGGGGGCGGGAGTTACGAGCAGTACTTC.

This clone was seen once. The rearrangement links TRBV6-5 to TRBJ1-1; D is possibly TRBD1 (5 bases). The CDR3 is 14 residues long. Germline V gene lookup returns CDR1 MNHEY and CDR2 SVGAGI. V lost 5 bases and J 1 base, leaving 11 bases between the germline ends. CDR3 residues: CASSAEGPNTEAFF. CDR3 bases: TGTGCCAGCAGTGCGGAGGGACCGAACACTGAAGCTTTCTTT.

The rearrangement uses TRBV11-2 and TRBJ2-7, with 7 bases matching TRBD2. The CDR3 runs 15 residues. In germline, CDR1 is SGHAT, CDR2 FQNNGV. J lost 1 base, V lost 0 bases, and 3 bases had no gene match. CDR3 bases: TGTGCCAGCAGCTTAGAAGGGAGGGGTTCCTACGAGCAGTACTTC. Amino acids: CASSLEGRGSYEQYF.

This chain connects TRBV5-1 to TRBJ2-1; the match to TRBD2 covers 13 bases. CDR1 and CDR2 from the germline V gene are SGHRS and YFSETQ. V lost 4 bases and J lost 8; bases outside the gene matches: 9. CDR3 size: 16 residues. The CDR3 loop reads CASSGGLAGDIHEQFF. The CDR3 DNA is TGCGCCAGCAGCGGCGGACTAGCGGGAGATATCCATGAGCAGTTCTTC.

The chain couples TRBV6-4 to TRBJ2-2, with TRBD1 as a possible D gene (6 bases). With 6 bases removed from V and 3 bases from J, the gap between germline ends came to 17 bases. Germline CDR1 MRHNA, CDR2 SNTAGT. This CDR3 contains 16 residues. The CDR3 nucleotides are TGTGCCAGCAGAGAGGACAGTAGTTTATACACCGGGGAGCTGTTTTTT. Translating gives CASREDSSLYTGELFF.

This clone appeared a single time. The rearrangement joins TRBV5-4 to TRBJ2-7; 8 bases agree with TRBD2. Germline CDR1 reads SGHNT; CDR2 reads YYREEE (reference sequence). The CDR3 runs 12 residues. V lost 1 base to trimming and J lost 6 bases; unmatched junction nucleotides: 0. The CDR3 nucleotides read TGTGCCAGCAGCTTGACTAGCGGCGAGCAGTACTTC. Translated, it gives CASSLTSGEQYF.

In this sample, this clone turned up once. A read error may account for a junction end that differs from germline. V is TRBV10-3 and J is TRBJ1-5; 7 nucleotides line up with TRBD1. This CDR3 comprises 13 residues. Germline lookup yields CDR1 ENHRY and CDR2 SYGVKD. Written as DNA, the CDR3 is TGTGCCATCAGTGATTCCGGGACAGACGGATGGTCGTGG. Protein product: CAISDSGTDGWSW.

The genes are TRBV13 and TRBJ1-2; 9 bases are a match to TRBD1. J gave up 4 bases and V 2 bases, and 5 bases lay outside the gene matches. The germline V gene has CDR1 PRHDT and CDR2 FYEKMQ (reference sequence). The CDR3 has 15 amino acids. The CDR3 protein is CASSLWGQGIYGYTF. The CDR3 nucleotides are TGTGCCAGCAGCTTATGGGGACAGGGCATCTATGGCTACACCTTC.

The V and J genes are TRBV19 and TRBJ2-1, with 8 bases that match TRBD2. V was pared by 3 bases and J by 7 bases, with 5 bases of the junction left unmatched. The germline V gene encodes CDR1 LNHDA and CDR2 SQIVND (reference sequence). The CDR3 runs to 14 residues. CDR3 nucleotide sequence: TGTGCCAGTAGTATCTTTGGACTAGCAAATGAGCAGTTCTTC. It encodes CASSIFGLANEQFF.

The rearrangement uses TRBV7-3 and TRBJ2-3, with 11 bases lining up with TRBD2. Germline assignment: CDR1 SGHTA and CDR2 FQGTGA. This CDR3 region has 16 residues. V was clipped by 5 bases and J by 1 base; unmatched bases: 5. The CDR3 loop is CASSTSGLAGTDTQYF. The CDR3 coding sequence is TGTGCCAGCAGCACCTCGGGACTAGCGGGCACAGATACGCAGTATTTT. The variable domain in full, with the rest retrieved from reference TRBV7-3 and TRBJ2-3, is GAGVSQTPSNKVTEKGKYVELRCDPISGHTALYWYRQSLGQGPEFLIYFQGTGAADDSGLPNDRFFAVRPEGSVSTLKIQRTERGDSAVYLCASSTSGLAGTDTQYFGPGTRLTVL.

V usage is TRBV7-6 and J usage is TRBJ1-1, with 9 bases that match TRBD1. CDR3 length: 17 residues. V lost 2 bases and J lost 1; bases outside the gene matches: 8. The germline V gene encodes CDR1 SGHVS and CDR2 FNYEAQ. CDR3: CASSLSQGARTNTEAFF. The CDR3 DNA is TGTGCCAGCAGCTTATCACAGGGGGCCCGGACGAACACTGAAGCTTTCTTT.

This chain joins TRBV14 and TRBJ2-5, with 8 bases fitting TRBD1. The CDR3 runs 14 residues. Germline CDR1 reads SGHDN; CDR2 reads FVKESK. With 1 base clipped from V and 7 bases from J, the junction kept 5 bases outside the gene matches. The CDR3 DNA is TGTGCCAGCAGCCAAGCCAGGGGGCGAGGGACCCAGTACTTC. It codes for CASSQARGRGTQYF.

The V call is TRBV10-3, the J call TRBJ1-2; 10 bases line up with TRBD1. The V and J ends lost 4 bases and 8 bases, in that order; junction bases with no gene match: 10. The length of the CDR3 is 15 residues. Germline lookup yields CDR1 ENHRY and CDR2 SYGVKD. DNA of the CDR3: TGTGCCATCAGTGCTGGACAGGGGGGGGTTAGGGGCTACACCTTC. Its translation is CAISAGQGGVRGYTF.